Below, 9 T cell receptor beta chains from the same sample are listed, as sequenced in a study of T cells after posttransplantation cyclophosphamide. Cyclophosphamide on days +3 and +4 followed busulfan-fludarabine conditioning and a marrow graft. The table came from immunoSEQ multiplex PCR; TCRdb's copy has only in-frame clones and leaves some out. The sample contains 35,000 to 40,000 clones, more than 70% of which appear only once. The sample was CD4+ T cells sorted from blood, taken roughly 2,000 days after a stem cell transplant with posttransplant cyclophosphamide. These receptors were obtained from a female patient aged 40 to 55 who received an allogeneic stem cell transplant from a related donor, was CMV-positive, and had no GVHD. The graft donor may have given rise to some T cells.

This chain uses TRBV10-3 with TRBJ1-2; a possible D gene is TRBD1 (6 bases). Trimming pared 6 bases from V and 5 bases from J, leaving 16 bases between. Germline CDR1 reads ENHRY; CDR2 reads SYGVKD. CDR3 length equals 14 residues. CDR3 DNA: TGTGCCATCAGCTCCTCCATGGACAGATATGGCTACACCTTC. Translating gives CAISSSMDRYGYTF.

V is TRBV5-6 and J is TRBJ1-1; 7 nucleotides match TRBD1. The junction had 2 bases not matched to a gene; V was cut back by 5 bases and J by 1 base. Germline V gene data show CDR1 as SGHDT and CDR2 as YYEEEE. The CDR3 consists of 13 residues. The CDR3: CASRGDRNTEAFF. CDR3 DNA: TGTGCCAGCAGGGGGGACAGGAACACTGAAGCTTTCTTT.

The rearrangement links TRBV5-4 to TRBJ1-1; D gene unclear. The CDR3 runs 15 residues. CDR1 and CDR2 from the germline V gene are SGHNT and YYREEE (reference sequence). The V gene lost 2 bases and the J gene lost 1 base, with 12 bases spanning the gap. Here the CDR3 DNA reads TGTGCCAGCAGCTTAGAGGCGTTGGGGAACACTGAAGCTTTCTTT. Translation: CASSLEALGNTEAFF. The full variable domain, its missing parts supplied by reference TRBV5-4 and TRBJ1-1, is ETGVTQSPTHLIKTRGQQVTLRCSSQSGHNTVSWYQQALGQGPQFIFQYYREEENGRGNFPPRFSGLQFPNYSSELNVNALELDDSALYLCASSLEALGNTEAFFGQGTRLTVV.

J is TRBJ2-1 and V is TRBV6-6, with 11 bases matching TRBD2. The germline gives CDR1 MNHNY, CDR2 SVGAGI (reference sequence). The CDR3 loop spans 15 amino acids. The V and J ends lost 6 bases and 2 bases, in that order; junction bases with no gene match: 3. The CDR3: CASRTLAGAYNEQFF. CDR3 DNA: TGTGCCAGCAGGACACTAGCGGGGGCCTACAATGAGCAGTTCTTC.

The rearrangement joins TRBV10-3 to TRBJ2-6; a possible D gene is TRBD1 (5 bases). V gave up 0 bases and J gave up 0 bases, with 9 bases separating them. From germline, CDR1 is ENHRY and CDR2 SYGVKD. The CDR3 runs to 17 residues. CDR3 sequence reads: CAISESGAPSGANVLTF. The CDR3, as DNA: TGTGCCATCAGTGAGTCTGGGGCCCCCTCTGGGGCCAACGTCCTGACTTTC.

In this sample, this clone turned up a few times. V is TRBV6-1 and J is TRBJ1-4; D perhaps matches TRBD1 (6 bases). This CDR3 has 15 amino acids. V dropped 2 bases and J dropped 5 bases, with 12 bases sitting between them. Germline V lookup: CDR1 MNHNS, CDR2 SASEGT. The CDR3 sequence: CASSEWAGANEKLFF. In nucleotides, the CDR3 is TGTGCCAGCAGTGAATGGGCAGGGGCGAATGAAAAACTGTTTTTT.

In DNA form, the CDR3 reads TGCGCCAGCAGCCAAGGGGCGGGCCATAAAGGTTCACCCCTCCACTTT. It yields the protein CASSQGAGHKGSPLHF. The chain links TRBV4-3 to TRBJ1-6; unclear D gene. Germline CDR1 is LGHNA and CDR2 is YSLEER. V dropped 1 base and J dropped 9 bases, with 16 bases sitting between them. This CDR3 has 16 residues.

This chain connects TRBV6-6 to TRBJ1-3; TRBD1 matches 8 bases. The CDR3 covers 14 residues. From germline, CDR1 is MNHNY and CDR2 SVGAGI (reference sequence). The ends lost 2 bases at V and 7 bases at J; junction bases unmatched: 4. The CDR3 region is CASSYGQGGNTIYF. Written as DNA, the CDR3 is TGTGCCAGCAGTTACGGACAGGGAGGGAACACCATATATTTT.

The CDR3 reads CASSSENSGNTIYF. The CDR3 DNA is TGTGCCAGCAGTTCCGAGAATTCTGGAAACACCATATATTTT. The rearrangement links TRBV6-5 to TRBJ1-3; no definite D call. The length of the CDR3 is 14 residues. V lost 4 bases to trimming and J lost 1 base, with 8 bases between them. Germline V lookup: CDR1 MNHEY, CDR2 SVGAGI.